The subject of this entry is one T cell receptor beta chain. The data derive from a study of blood T cell repertoires in COVID-19. In the study overall: Specimens from acute and convalescent COVID-19 originated in the United States, Italy and Spain.

With 5 bases removed from V and 0 bases from J, the gap between germline ends came to 10 bases. Germline CDR1 LGHNA, CDR2 YNFKEQ. The CDR3 is 15 residues long. Recruits, aged roughly 18 to 95 years, lived in 24 US areas. Participant-given clinical history determined each cohort assignment. In the original processing: Estimates of nucleated cell counts were drawn from the amplification of reference gene primers. Measured with immunoSEQ multiplex PCR; TCRdb has only the in-frame clones, and not every one. Clone size and the V and J calls come from that table; the DNA yielded D and trimming. The table lists about 210,000 clones, approximately 81% of them singletons, with approximately 9% in the top ten.

The genes are TRBV4-2 and TRBJ1-4; no clear D gene. The sequencing sample was made of PBMCs or T cells enriched from blood (not recorded which). This TCR came from a woman in her fifties or sixties with acute COVID-19. CDR3 coding DNA: TGTGCCAGCAGCGCCCCCGGAGCAACTAATGAAAAACTGTTTTTT. Translation gives CASSAPGATNEKLFF.